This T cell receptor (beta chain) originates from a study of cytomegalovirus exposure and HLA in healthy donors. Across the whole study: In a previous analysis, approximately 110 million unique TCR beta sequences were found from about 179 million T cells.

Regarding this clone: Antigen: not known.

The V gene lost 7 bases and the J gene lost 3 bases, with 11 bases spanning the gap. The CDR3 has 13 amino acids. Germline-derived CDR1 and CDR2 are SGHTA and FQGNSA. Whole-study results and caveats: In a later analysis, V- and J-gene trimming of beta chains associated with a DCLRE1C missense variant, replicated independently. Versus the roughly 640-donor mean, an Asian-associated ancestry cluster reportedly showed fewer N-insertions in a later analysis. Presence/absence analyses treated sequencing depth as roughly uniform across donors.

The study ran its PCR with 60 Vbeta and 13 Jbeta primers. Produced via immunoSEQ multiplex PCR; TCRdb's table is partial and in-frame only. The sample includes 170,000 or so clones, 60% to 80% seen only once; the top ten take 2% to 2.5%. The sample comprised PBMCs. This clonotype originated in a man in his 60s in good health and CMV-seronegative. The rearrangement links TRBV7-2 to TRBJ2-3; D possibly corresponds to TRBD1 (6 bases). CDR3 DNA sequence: TGTGCCAGCAACTCAGGGGATACAGATACGCAGTATTTT. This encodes CASNSGDTDTQYF.